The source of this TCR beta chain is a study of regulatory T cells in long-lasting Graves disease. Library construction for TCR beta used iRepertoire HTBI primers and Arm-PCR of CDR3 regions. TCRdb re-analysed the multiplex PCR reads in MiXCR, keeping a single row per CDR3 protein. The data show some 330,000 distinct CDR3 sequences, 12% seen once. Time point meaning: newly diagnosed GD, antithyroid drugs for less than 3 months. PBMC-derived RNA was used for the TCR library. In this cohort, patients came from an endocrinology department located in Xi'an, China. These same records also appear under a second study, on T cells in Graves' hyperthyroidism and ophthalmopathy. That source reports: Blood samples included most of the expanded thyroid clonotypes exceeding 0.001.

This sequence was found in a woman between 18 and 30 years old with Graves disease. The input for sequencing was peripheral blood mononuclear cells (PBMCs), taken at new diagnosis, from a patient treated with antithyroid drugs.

CDR3 sequence: CASSQDLGLAAFYNEQFF. The CDR3, as DNA: TGCGCCAGCAGCCAAGATCTCGGACTAGCGGCCTTCTACAATGAGCAGTTCTTC. The chain carries TRBV4-1 and TRBJ2-1; TRBD2 matches 10 bases. The V and J ends lost 0 bases and 3 bases, in that order; junction bases with no gene match: 8. This CDR3 is built from 18 residues. Germline CDR1 reads MGHRA; CDR2 reads YSYEKL.